This TCR beta chain came from a study of identical twins. Findings and limits, study-wide: With abundant cord blood beta clonotypes, insertions were fewer; memory repertoires showed no such pattern. Some out-of-frame alpha sequences were shared by twins, and these showed excess low generation probability. The study drew conclusions from cross-sectional statistical analysis, not from following the same donors.

A universal primer site was added by template switching, and unique molecular identifiers were carried by the cDNA. TCRdb fed the 5' RACE reads into MiXCR, producing one record per CDR3 protein. Here the sample spans around 1.7 million distinct CDR3 sequences, under 35% being singletons. This clonotype turned up a few times. Its cognate antigen is unknown. The specimen was cord blood. The TCR was taken from a newborn girl in good health.

CDR3 bases: TGTGCCAGCAACCGGGACAGGGAGTACCTTGAGCAGTACTTC. The encoded protein is CASNRDREYLEQYF. This chain joins TRBV6-2 or TRBV6-3 and TRBJ2-7; TRBD1 matches at 9 bases. Germline V gene lookup returns CDR1 MNHEY and CDR2 SVGEGT. V was pared by 7 bases and J by 7 bases, with 11 bases of the junction left unmatched. The CDR3 covers 14 residues.